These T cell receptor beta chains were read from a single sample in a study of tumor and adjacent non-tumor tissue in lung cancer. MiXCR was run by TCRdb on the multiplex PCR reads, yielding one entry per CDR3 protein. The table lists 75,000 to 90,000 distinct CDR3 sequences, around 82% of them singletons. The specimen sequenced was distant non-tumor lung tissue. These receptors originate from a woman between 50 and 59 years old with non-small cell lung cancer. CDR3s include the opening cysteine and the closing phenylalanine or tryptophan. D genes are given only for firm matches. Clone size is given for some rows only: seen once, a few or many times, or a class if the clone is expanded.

CDR3aa: CASNIRLAGSEQYF
CDR3nt: TGCGCCAGCAACATACGACTAGCGGGAAGCGAGCAGTACTTC
j_gene: TRBJ2-7
v_gene: TRBV5-1
d_gene: TRBD2
abundance: -

CDR3aa: CARSRPTTDTQYF
CDR3nt: TGCGCCAGGAGCCGTCCTACTACAGATACACAGTATTTT
j_gene: TRBJ2-3
v_gene: TRBV4-1
d_gene: -
abundance: once

CDR3aa: CIARDNTGDLFF
CDR3nt: TGCATTGCTAGAGATAACACCGGGGACCTGTTTTTT
j_gene: TRBJ2-2
v_gene: TRBV20-1
d_gene: -
abundance: once

CDR3aa: CASNLGASGRAGQFF
CDR3nt: TGTGCCAGCAACTTAGGAGCTAGCGGGAGGGCTGGGCAGTTCTTC
j_gene: TRBJ2-1
v_gene: TRBV11-2
d_gene: TRBD2
abundance: -

CDR3aa: CVSSGGSSVYNEQFF
CDR3nt: TGTGTCAGCAGCGGAGGGAGTAGCGTTTACAATGAGCAGTTCTTC
j_gene: TRBJ2-1
v_gene: TRBV5-4
d_gene: -
abundance: -

CDR3aa: CSSYTVDYTF
CDR3nt: TGCAGCTCCTATACCGTCGACTACACCTTC
j_gene: TRBJ1-2
v_gene: TRBV29-1
d_gene: -
abundance: -

CDR3aa: CASSKPPVLYEQYF
CDR3nt: TGCGCCAGCAGTAAACCCCCAGTCTTATACGAGCAGTACTTC
j_gene: TRBJ2-7
v_gene: TRBV23-1
d_gene: -
abundance: -

CDR3aa: CAGARRSTNTQYF
CDR3nt: TGTGCCGGAGCTCGGCGGAGCACAAATACGCAGTATTTT
j_gene: TRBJ2-3
v_gene: TRBV28
d_gene: -
abundance: -

CDR3aa: CAISEHRDPLPFF
CDR3nt: TGTGCCATCAGTGAGCACCGGGACCCCCTCCCGTTCTTC
j_gene: TRBJ2-1
v_gene: TRBV10-3
d_gene: -
abundance: many

CDR3aa: CDSSLGVLTSTDMQYF
CDR3nt: TGTGACAGTAGCTTAGGGGTCCTAACTAGCACAGATATGCAGTATTTT
j_gene: TRBJ2-3
v_gene: TRBV11-2
d_gene: -
abundance: -

CDR3aa: CASSGEQENSSLHF
CDR3nt: TGTGCCAGCAGTGGAGAACAGGAAAATTCATCCCTCCACTTT
j_gene: TRBJ1-6
v_gene: TRBV6-1
d_gene: -
abundance: -

CDR3aa: CACSLSRGVSRELFF
CDR3nt: TGTGCCTGCAGTTTATCTAGAGGGGTATCCAGGGAGCTGTTTTTT
j_gene: TRBJ2-2
v_gene: TRBV28
d_gene: -
abundance: -

CDR3aa: CAISIRGLGRSYEQYF
CDR3nt: TGTGCCATCAGCATTAGGGGTTTGGGACGGTCCTACGAACAGTACTTC
j_gene: TRBJ2-7
v_gene: TRBV10-3
d_gene: -
abundance: -

CDR3aa: CASNLDRRNAGELFF
CDR3nt: TGTGCCAGCAACCTGGACAGGCGGAACGCCGGGGAGCTGTTTTTT
j_gene: TRBJ2-2
v_gene: TRBV12-3/TRBV12-4
d_gene: TRBD1
abundance: -

CDR3aa: CAISFDGGSSYGYTF
CDR3nt: TGCGCCATCAGCTTTGACGGCGGGAGCTCCTATGGCTACACCTTC
j_gene: TRBJ1-2
v_gene: TRBV5-1
d_gene: -
abundance: -

CDR3aa: CVSSPGLSSYNGQFF
CDR3nt: TGTGTTAGCAGCCCAGGACTCAGCTCCTACAATGGGCAGTTCTTC
j_gene: TRBJ2-1
v_gene: TRBV11-2
d_gene: -
abundance: -

CDR3aa: CAINDGDGANILTF
CDR3nt: TGTGCCATCAATGACGGGGATGGGGCCAATATCCTGACTTTC
j_gene: TRBJ2-6
v_gene: TRBV10-3
d_gene: -
abundance: -

CDR3aa: CASSLGPGLETQYF
CDR3nt: TGTGCCAGCAGCTTAGGCCCGGGCTTGGAGACCCAGTACTTC
j_gene: TRBJ2-5
v_gene: TRBV11-2
d_gene: -
abundance: few

CDR3aa: CVSSLGHGQVGYTF
CDR3nt: TGTGTCAGCAGTTTAGGACACGGACAGGTTGGCTACACCTTC
j_gene: TRBJ1-2
v_gene: TRBV28
d_gene: TRBD1
abundance: few

CDR3aa: CASSPSDRRVNEKLFF
CDR3nt: TGTGCCAGCAGCCCCAGTGACAGGCGGGTCAATGAAAAACTGTTTTTT
j_gene: TRBJ1-4
v_gene: TRBV6-5
d_gene: -
abundance: -

CDR3aa: CSVESVGETQYF
CDR3nt: TGCAGCGTTGAGAGCGTAGGAGAGACGCAGTACTTC
j_gene: TRBJ2-5
v_gene: TRBV29-1
d_gene: -
abundance: -

CDR3aa: CACSLIGSSYNELFF
CDR3nt: TGTGCCTGCAGCTTGATTGGGAGCTCCTACAATGAGCTGTTCTTC
j_gene: TRBJ2-1
v_gene: TRBV7-9
d_gene: -
abundance: -

CDR3aa: CASSGGRGNEQYF
CDR3nt: TGCGCCAGCAGTGGCGGCAGGGGTAACGAGCAGTACTTC
j_gene: TRBJ2-7
v_gene: TRBV10-2
d_gene: -
abundance: -

CDR3aa: CSVEDEGSSGSFPVELFF
CDR3nt: TGCAGCGTTGAAGATGAAGGAAGTAGCGGGAGTTTTCCCGTGGAGCTGTTTTTC
j_gene: TRBJ2-2
v_gene: TRBV29-1
d_gene: TRBD2
abundance: -

CDR3aa: CASRTQGRDAQYF
CDR3nt: TGTGCCAGCAGGACGCAGGGAAGAGATGCGCAGTATTTT
j_gene: TRBJ2-3
v_gene: TRBV5-4
d_gene: -
abundance: -

CDR3aa: CASSRNTGGGEQYF
CDR3nt: TGTGCCAGCAGCCGGAATACAGGGGGCGGCGAGCAGTACTTC
j_gene: TRBJ2-7
v_gene: TRBV7-2
d_gene: TRBD1
abundance: -

CDR3aa: CANSSGQGRAEAFF
CDR3nt: -
j_gene: TRBJ1-1
v_gene: TRBV12-3/TRBV12-4
d_gene: -
abundance: -